The entry that follows covers one T cell receptor beta chain sequence. V shed 6 bases and J shed 9 bases, with 15 bases lying between them. The CDR3 is made up of 14 amino acids. Germline assignment: CDR1 SGHTA and CDR2 FQGNSA. This sample was taken from a study of shared clonotypes between healthy human individuals. Method: immunoSEQ multiplex PCR; TCRdb's copy keeps in-frame clones and lacks some. Here the sample spans 2 million or so clones, 85% to 95% being singletons. The sample consisted of naive CD4+ T cells sorted from blood. Stated subset: CD45RA+ positively selected. The source is a man between 18 and 29 years old in good health. The chain recombines TRBV7-2 with TRBJ1-6; D is unclear. CDR3 sequence: CASSTQVEGSPLHF. The CDR3 DNA reads TGTGCCAGCAGTACTCAGGTGGAGGGTTCACCCCTCCACTTT.